Listed here are 17 T cell receptor beta chains from one sample, sequenced in a study of T cells expressing NK-cell markers. TCRdb reprocessed the 5' RACE reads, keeping one entry per CDR3 protein, no DNA. The repertoire shows 400,000 to 450,000 distinct CDR3 sequences; the top ten hold 7.3%. The sequenced sample was blood T cells: a sorted CD56 or NKG2C T cell subset, CD4+ or CD8+ T cells, or bulk PBMC T cells (not recorded which). Receptor source: a woman between 18 and 69 years old in good health.

The V call is TRBV4-3, the J call TRBJ1-3. The V gene's germline CDR1 is LGHNA and CDR2 YSLEER. The CDR3 spans 13 residues. The CDR3: CASSQDLGNTIYF.

The rearrangement uses TRBV20-1 and TRBJ2-1; TCRdb designates TRBD2, a call that cannot be tested without DNA. CDR3 length: 20 residues. Germline V gene sequence: CDR1 DFQATT, CDR2 SNEGSKA (reference sequence). The CDR3 sequence is CSASWPLTGLAGGPGNEQFF.

The rearrangement joins TRBV5-6 to TRBJ1-5. CDR1 is SGHDT and CDR2 is YYEEEE in the germline V gene. This CDR3 has 14 amino acids. The CDR3 spells CASSSINRRQPQHF.

This rearrangement joins TRBV14 to TRBJ2-1; the TCRdb D gene call, TRBD2, has no DNA to confirm it. The CDR3 contains 17 residues. Germline V gene lookup returns CDR1 SGHDN and CDR2 FVKESK. CDR3 region: CASSHHTSGRSGNEQFF.

The CDR3 loop reads CASSLGDRVGDEQFF. J is TRBJ2-1 and V is TRBV7-9; lacking DNA, the TRBD1 call made by TCRdb goes unchecked. The length of the CDR3 is 15 residues. Germline V gene lookup returns CDR1 SEHNR and CDR2 FQNEAQ (reference sequence).

The V call is TRBV7-8, the J call TRBJ1-3. Germline CDR1 reads SGHVS; CDR2 reads FQNEAQ. The CDR3 length is 13 residues. This CDR3 is CASSLDRKDTIYF. Combining the CDR3 with reference TRBV7-8 and TRBJ1-3 gives the whole variable domain GAGVSQSPRYKVAKRGQDVALRCDPISGHVSLFWYQQALGQGPEFLTYFQNEAQLDKSGLPSDRFFAERPEGSVSTLKIQRTQQEDSAVYLCASSLDRKDTIYFGEGSWLTVV.

The V gene is TRBV20-1, the J gene TRBJ2-7; no DNA is available, so the TRBD2 call from TCRdb remains unchecked. The length of the CDR3 is 15 residues. Germline lookup yields CDR1 DFQATT and CDR2 SNEGSKA (reference sequence). The CDR3 loop reads CSARDQREVTYEQYF.

The chain joins TRBV9 to TRBJ2-1; checking the TCRdb D call of TRBD1 is not possible without DNA. The CDR3 runs 15 residues. Germline V gene data show CDR1 as SGDLS and CDR2 as YYNGEE. CDR3 in amino acids: CASSVEVGAYNEQFF.

The V gene is TRBV5-4, the J gene TRBJ2-6; checking the TCRdb D call of TRBD1 is not possible without DNA. In germline, CDR1 is SGHNT, CDR2 YYREEE (reference sequence). The CDR3 is 14 residues long. CDR3: CASSLREGANVLTF.

The gene calls are TRBV6-1 and TRBJ1-1. In germline, CDR1 is MNHNS, CDR2 SASEGT. This CDR3 is 14 amino acids long. CDR3 region: CASSGRDSTGEAFF.

The chain carries TRBV6-1 and TRBJ1-2; TCRdb gives TRBD1 as the D gene, but with no DNA this cannot be confirmed. This CDR3 spans 14 amino acids. Per the germline V gene, CDR1 is MNHNS and CDR2 is SASEGT. CDR3 protein: CASSPDRGSVGYTF.

The CDR3 loop reads CASSFNLAGGIDTQYF. The genes are TRBV9 and TRBJ2-3; without DNA, the TCRdb call of TRBD2 cannot be checked. Germline V gene data show CDR1 as SGDLS and CDR2 as YYNGEE. There are 16 residues in the CDR3.

The V call is TRBV5-6, the J call TRBJ2-1. This CDR3 is built from 15 residues. Germline CDR1 reads SGHDT; CDR2 reads YYEEEE. CDR3 region: CASTRGGWEYNEQFF.

The rearrangement uses TRBV2 and TRBJ2-2; lacking DNA, the TRBD2 call made by TCRdb goes unchecked. The CDR3 contains 15 residues. Germline V gives CDR1 SNHLY, CDR2 FYNNEI. Here the CDR3 reads CASSSYLRASGELFF.

This chain uses TRBV6-1 with TRBJ1-2; lacking DNA, the TRBD1 call made by TCRdb goes unchecked. Germline values: CDR1 MNHNS, CDR2 SASEGT. The CDR3 consists of 16 residues. The CDR3 is CASSERVGGRSYGYTF.

The chain carries TRBV10-3 and TRBJ2-1; the D gene TCRdb calls, TRBD2, cannot be checked with no DNA. The CDR3 totals 19 residues. CDR1 ENHRY and CDR2 SYGVKD come from the germline V gene. The chain's CDR3 is CAISVLSGEGTLSYNEQFF.

The chain links TRBV20-1 to TRBJ2-3. The germline V gene has CDR1 DFQATT and CDR2 SNEGSKA (reference sequence). CDR3 length: 14 residues. The CDR3 here is CSARVGLAADTQYF.